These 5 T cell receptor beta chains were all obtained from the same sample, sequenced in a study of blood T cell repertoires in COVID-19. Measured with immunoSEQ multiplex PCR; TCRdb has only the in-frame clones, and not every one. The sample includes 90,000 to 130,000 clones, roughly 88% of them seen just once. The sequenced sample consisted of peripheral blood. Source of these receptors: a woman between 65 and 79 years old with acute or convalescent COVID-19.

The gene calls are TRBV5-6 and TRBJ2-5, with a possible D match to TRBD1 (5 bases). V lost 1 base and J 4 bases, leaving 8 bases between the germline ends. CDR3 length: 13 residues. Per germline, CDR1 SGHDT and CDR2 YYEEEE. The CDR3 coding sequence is TGTGCCAGCAGCTTGACAGGAGTAGAGACCCAGTACTTC. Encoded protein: CASSLTGVETQYF.

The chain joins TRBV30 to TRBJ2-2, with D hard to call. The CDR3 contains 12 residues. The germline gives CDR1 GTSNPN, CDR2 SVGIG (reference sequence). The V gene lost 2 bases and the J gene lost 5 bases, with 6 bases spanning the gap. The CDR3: CAWSIGTGELFF. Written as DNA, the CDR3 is TGTGCCTGGAGTATCGGTACCGGGGAGCTGTTTTTT. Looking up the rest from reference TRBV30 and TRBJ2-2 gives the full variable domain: SQTIHQWPATLVQPVGSPLSLECTVEGTSNPNLYWYRQAAGRGLQLLFYSVGIGQISSEVPQNLSASRPQDRQFILSSKKLLLSDSGFYLCAWSIGTGELFFGEGSRLTVL.

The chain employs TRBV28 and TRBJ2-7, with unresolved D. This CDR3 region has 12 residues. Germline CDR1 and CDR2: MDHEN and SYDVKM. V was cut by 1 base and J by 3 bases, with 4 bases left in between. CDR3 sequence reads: CASSLYSYEQYF. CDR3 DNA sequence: TGTGCCAGCAGTTTATACAGCTACGAGCAGTACTTC.

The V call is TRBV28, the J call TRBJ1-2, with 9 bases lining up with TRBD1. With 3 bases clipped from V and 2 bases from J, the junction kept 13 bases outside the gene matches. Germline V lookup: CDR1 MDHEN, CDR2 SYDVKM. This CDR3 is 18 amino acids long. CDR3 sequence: CASSFTGGAYRINYGYTF. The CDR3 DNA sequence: TGTGCCAGCAGTTTCACAGGGGGCGCCTATCGGATAAACTATGGCTACACCTTC.

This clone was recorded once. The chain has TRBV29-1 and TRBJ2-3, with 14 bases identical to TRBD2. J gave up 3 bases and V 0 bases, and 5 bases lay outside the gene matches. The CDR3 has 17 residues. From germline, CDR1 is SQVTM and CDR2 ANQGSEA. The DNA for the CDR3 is TGCAGCGTTGAAGATCCCGGGACTAGCGGGAGTACAGATACGCAGTATTTT. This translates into CSVEDPGTSGSTDTQYF.